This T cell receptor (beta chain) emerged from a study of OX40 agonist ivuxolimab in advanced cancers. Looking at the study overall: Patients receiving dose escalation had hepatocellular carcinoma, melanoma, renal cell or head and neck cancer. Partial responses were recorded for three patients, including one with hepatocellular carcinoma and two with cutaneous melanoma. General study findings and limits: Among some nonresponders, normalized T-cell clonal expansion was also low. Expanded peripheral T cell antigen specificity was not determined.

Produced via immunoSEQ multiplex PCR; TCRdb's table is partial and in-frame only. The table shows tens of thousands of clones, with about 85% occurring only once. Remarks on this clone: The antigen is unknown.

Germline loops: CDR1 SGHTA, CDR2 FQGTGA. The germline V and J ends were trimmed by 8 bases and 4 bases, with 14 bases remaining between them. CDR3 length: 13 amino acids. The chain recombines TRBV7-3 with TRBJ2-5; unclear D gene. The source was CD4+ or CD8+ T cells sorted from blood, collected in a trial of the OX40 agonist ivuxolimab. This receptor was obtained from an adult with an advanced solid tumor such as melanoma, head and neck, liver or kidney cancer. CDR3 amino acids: CASSVGSAETQYF. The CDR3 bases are TGTGCCAGCTCTGTGGGGTCGGCAGAGACCCAGTACTTC.